This entry lists 10 T cell receptor beta chains sequenced from one sample in a study of memory CD4+ T cells and cytomegalovirus serostatus. The sort gate was single viable CD3+CD4+CD8-CD45RO+ cells for memory CD4+ T cells. Generated by immunoSEQ multiplex PCR, the TCRdb table keeps only in-frame clones and is missing some. Of around 49,000 clones listed, 60% to 80% are singletons. The sequencing input was memory CD4+ T cells from blood. All receptors derive from an adult in good health and CMV-seronegative.

CDR3 bases: TGTGCCATCAGGAACCCTAGCGGGAGTTTCAATGAGCAGTTCTTC. Encoded protein: CAIRNPSGSFNEQFF. The chain is built from TRBV10-3 and TRBJ2-1, with TRBD2 identical over 10 bases. The CDR3 is 15 residues long. V lost 6 bases, J lost 6 bases, and 8 bases stayed unmatched. The V gene's germline CDR1 is ENHRY and CDR2 SYGVKD.

The chain is built from TRBV4-1 and TRBJ2-3; D is perhaps TRBD2 (5 bases). The CDR3 covers 14 residues. Germline V gene sequence: CDR1 MGHRA, CDR2 YSYEKL. V lost 4 bases, J lost 2 bases, and 10 bases lay in between. CDR3 sequence reads: CASSLGLFTDTQYF. CDR3 nucleotide sequence: TGCGCCAGCAGCCTTGGACTTTTCACAGATACGCAGTATTTT.

Judged by abundance, this clone is medium-sized. This chain links TRBV9 with TRBJ2-2; 11 bases are shared with TRBD2. Looked up from germline, CDR1 is SGDLS and CDR2 is YYNGEE. CDR3 size: 16 residues. The V and J ends lost 7 bases and 5 bases, in that order; junction bases with no gene match: 10. The CDR3 DNA reads as TGTGCCAGCTCTAAGACTAGCGGGGTACGGACCGGGGAGCTGTTTTTT. Its protein is CASSKTSGVRTGELFF. The full variable domain, rest sourced from reference TRBV9 and TRBJ2-2, is DSGVTQTPKHLITATGQRVTLRCSPRSGDLSVYWYQQSLDQGLQFLIQYYNGEERAKGNILERFSAQQFPDLHSELNLSSLELGDSALYFCASSKTSGVRTGELFFGEGSRLTVL.

The gene calls are TRBV5-4 and TRBJ2-1; 8 bases align to TRBD2. Germline loops: CDR1 SGHNT, CDR2 YYREEE (reference sequence). V lost 3 bases to trimming and J lost 7 bases; unmatched junction nucleotides: 12. CDR3 length equals 16 residues. For the CDR3, the DNA is TGTGCCAGCAGCTACACGGGACTAGTGAGGGCAAATGAGCAGTTCTTC. It yields the protein CASSYTGLVRANEQFF.

The chain has TRBV7-9 and TRBJ2-1; 12 nucleotides agree with TRBD2. The CDR3 consists of 18 residues. V gave up 3 bases and J gave up 6 bases; unmatched junction bases: 12. The germline V gene has CDR1 SEHNR and CDR2 FQNEAQ (reference sequence). The CDR3, as DNA: TGTGCCAGCAGCTTGCCACCCCGACTAGCGGGAGCCCGCAATGAGCAGTTCTTC. It yields the protein CASSLPPRLAGARNEQFF. Full variable domain (missing parts from reference TRBV7-9 and TRBJ2-1): DTGVSQNPRHKITKRGQNVTFRCDPISEHNRLYWYRQTLGQGPEFLTYFQNEAQLEKSRLLSDRFSAERPKGSFSTLEIQRTEQGDSAMYLCASSLPPRLAGARNEQFFGPGTRLTVL.

This clone is a singleton in its sample. The identical CDR3 is also encoded by other nucleotide sequences in the sample. The gene calls are TRBV10-3 and TRBJ1-5; D is ambiguous. CDR3 length: 15 amino acids. Germline assignment: CDR1 ENHRY and CDR2 SYGVKD. V was trimmed by 0 bases and J by 1 base, leaving 7 bases between them. CDR3 sequence reads: CAISESSGSNQPQHF. As DNA, the CDR3 is TGTGCCATCAGTGAGTCAAGTGGCAGCAATCAGCCCCAGCATTTT.

The chain carries TRBV18 and TRBJ1-5; D perhaps matches TRBD1 (5 bases). The V end was cut by 3 bases, the J end by 4 bases, with 10 bases between. Germline values: CDR1 KGHSH, CDR2 LQKENI. The CDR3 loop spans 14 amino acids. CDR3 loop: CASSPQGRNQPQHF. The CDR3 DNA is TGTGCCAGCTCACCCCAGGGAAGGAATCAGCCCCAGCATTTT.

Comment on this clone: A junction boundary mismatches the germline segment, possibly from a read error. V usage is TRBV7-7 and J usage is TRBJ2-1; 9 bases map to TRBD1. Germline CDR1 is SSHAT and CDR2 is FNYEAQ (reference sequence). The CDR3 totals 14 residues. This chain's CDR3 is CASSPDRGSHEQFF. CDR3 sequence (DNA): TGTGCTAGCAGCCCCGACAGGGGGTCGCATGAGCAGTTCTTC.

The rearrangement uses TRBV7-8 and TRBJ1-6, with D possibly being TRBD1 (5 bases). The length of the CDR3 is 15 residues. The V end lost 2 bases, the J end lost 10 bases, and 15 bases lay between the germline ends. CDR1 is SGHVS, CDR2 FQNEAQ, per germline. Here the CDR3 reads CASSLSGARSSPLHF. The CDR3 region has the DNA TGTGCCAGCAGCTTATCCGGGGCCAGGAGCTCACCCCTCCACTTT. The full variable domain, completed using reference TRBV7-8 and TRBJ1-6, is GAGVSQSPRYKVAKRGQDVALRCDPISGHVSLFWYQQALGQGPEFLTYFQNEAQLDKSGLPSDRFFAERPEGSVSTLKIQRTQQEDSAVYLCASSLSGARSSPLHFGNGTRLTVT.

The chain recombines TRBV10-2 with TRBJ2-7, with TRBD2 matching over 12 bases. The length of the CDR3 is 14 residues. In germline, CDR1 is WSHSY, CDR2 SAAADI. Germline trimming cut 8 bases from V and 6 bases from J; bases unmatched to any gene: 8. Written as DNA, the CDR3 is TGCGCCAGCGGATTACTAGCGGGAGGCGGCGAGCAGTACTTC. Protein product: CASGLLAGGGEQYF.